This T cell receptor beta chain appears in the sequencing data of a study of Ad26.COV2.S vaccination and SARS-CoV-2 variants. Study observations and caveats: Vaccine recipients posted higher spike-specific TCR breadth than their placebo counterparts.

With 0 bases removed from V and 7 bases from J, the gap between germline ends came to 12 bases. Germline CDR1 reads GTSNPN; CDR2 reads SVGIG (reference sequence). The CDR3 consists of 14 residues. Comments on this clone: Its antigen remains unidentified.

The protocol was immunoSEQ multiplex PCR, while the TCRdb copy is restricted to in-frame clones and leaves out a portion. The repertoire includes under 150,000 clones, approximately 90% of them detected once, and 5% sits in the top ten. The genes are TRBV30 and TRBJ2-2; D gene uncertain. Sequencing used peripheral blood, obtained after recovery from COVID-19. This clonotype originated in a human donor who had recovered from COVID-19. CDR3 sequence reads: CAWSVYPQRGELFF. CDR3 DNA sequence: TGTGCCTGGAGTGTCTACCCGCAGCGCGGGGAGCTGTTTTTT.